The T cell receptor beta chain under discussion was sequenced for a study of T cell repertoires in aging, cancer and after chemotherapy. Study background: Donor ages fell into six groups from 30 or younger up to 70 or older. Over several months to years, re-sampled healthy donor repertoires clearly shared clones. Findings and limits, study-wide: Immunological memory after chemotherapy cannot be judged from the repertoire data. Across the chemotherapy interval, each cancer cohort showed higher median generation probability, suggesting thymic rebound.

This clonotype is labeled medium-sized (0.01 to 0.1%). Its antigen is unidentified. Multiplex touch-down PCR with TRB-A/B primers amplified rearranged V-D-J TRB sequences. TCRdb re-analysed the multiplex PCR reads in MiXCR, keeping a single row per CDR3 protein. The sample consists of about 11,000 distinct CDR3 sequences, under 30% of them appearing once. Germline-derived CDR1 and CDR2 are DFQATT and SNEGSKA (reference sequence). V lost 7 bases and J lost 2, with 15 bases in between. The CDR3 sequence is 15 residues long. The template was genomic DNA from peripheral blood, not RNA. The chain links TRBV20-1 to TRBJ2-6; no clear D. This receptor was taken from a human donor in good health. Sequencing was carried out using blood. The CDR3 DNA is TGCAGTGTCGACCGGGTCCCCACTGGGGCCAACGTCCTGACTTTC. This encodes CSVDRVPTGANVLTF.